The present entry profiles one T cell receptor (beta chain) with its context. Its antigen is not identified. The germline V gene encodes CDR1 MDHEN and CDR2 SYDVKM. The CDR3 length is 14 residues. TCRdb reprocessed the 5' RACE reads and reports one entry per CDR3 protein, with no DNA. In total, the table holds some 110,000 distinct CDR3 sequences. These data come from a study of T cells expressing NK-cell markers. Study as a whole: Underlying the TCR beta repertoires were sorted CD3+CD56+NKG2C+, CD3+CD56+NKG2C- and CD3+CD56-NKG2C+ T cells.

Overall study findings and caveats: Also leading the CD3+CD56-NKG2C+ fraction in several donors were these clonotypes.

The rearrangement links TRBV28 to TRBJ2-5; TCRdb's assignment of TRBD2 cannot be checked, as there is no DNA. Sequencing used blood T cells: a sorted CD56 or NKG2C T cell subset, CD4+ or CD8+ T cells, or bulk PBMC T cells (not recorded which). This clonotype originated in a woman between 18 and 75 years old in good health. The CDR3 protein is CASKLAPSQETQYF. Full variable domain (outside the CDR3, taken from reference TRBV28 and TRBJ2-5): DVKVTQSSRYLVKRTGEKVFLECVQDMDHENMFWYRQDPGLGLRLIYFSYDVKMKEKGDIPEGYSVSREKKERFSLILESASTNQTSMYLCASKLAPSQETQYFGPGTRLLVL.